This is a list of T cell receptor beta chains from one sample in a study of T cell responses to AZD1222 COVID-19 vaccine. TCRdb's table, derived via immunoSEQ multiplex PCR, lists solely in-frame clones and lacks some. The table includes 95,000 to 100,000 clones, roughly 87% detected once. Sequenced material: peripheral blood, taken on day 0 of AZD1222 vaccination. Every receptor here comes from an adult in good health. Each CDR3 is given without its conserved first and last residue.

v_call	j_call	cdr3_aa
TRBV7-2	TRBJ2-1	ASSKGLALNEQF
TRBV23-1	TRBJ2-6	AREMREGAKSSGANVLT
TRBV19	TRBJ2-5	ASSRQGQETQY
TRBV5-5	TRBJ2-7	ASSPWGIWSAYEQY
TRBV20-1	TRBJ2-1	SANRNNEQF
TRBV5-6	TRBJ2-1	ASTLQGGTNEQF
TRBV6-5	TRBJ2-4	ASSYGLAGKNIQY
TRBV18	TRBJ1-2	ASLPGQGNGYT
TRBV7-9	TRBJ2-6	ASSVPPGQGKTGANVLT
TRBV5-4	TRBJ1-4	ASSPGTEAGGLNEKLF
TRBV10-1	TRBJ2-3	ATRLSGEDTQY
TRBV7-6	TRBJ1-3	ASSPGQGAFGNTIY
TRBV27	TRBJ2-7	ASSHKGRAYEQY
TRBV28	TRBJ2-3	ASSLGEPGRVGDTQY
TRBV7-9	TRBJ2-5	ASSLTGGGGETQY
TRBV27	TRBJ2-1	ASIVAGGPRNEQF
TRBV6-1	TRBJ1-1	ASSEVSEAF
TRBV27	TRBJ1-1	ASSGNRGLTEAF
TRBV5-1	TRBJ2-3	ASSLDSGSADTQY
TRBV19	TRBJ2-6	ASSIGEKESGANVLT
TRBV4-1	TRBJ1-6	ASNREGSPLH
TRBV18	TRBJ1-2	ASTWAGQGEGYGYT
TRBV10-1	TRBJ1-1	ASSEEGENTEAF
TRBV7-9	TRBJ1-1	ASSKQGNTEAF
TRBV9	TRBJ1-2	ASSGTGRDYGYT
TRBV5-1	TRBJ2-2	ASSLEGGGENTGELF
TRBV15	TRBJ2-7	ATSRGRTSLSWEQY
TRBV6-5	TRBJ1-2	ASQHRGAYGYT
TRBV5-1	TRBJ1-6	ASSLSDSYNSPLH
TRBV10-3	TRBJ2-7	AIRPRDTIYEQY
TRBV7-6	TRBJ2-1	ASSLARAREQF
TRBV5-4	TRBJ2-5	ASTLTGSQETQY
TRBV3-1/TRBV3-2	TRBJ1-1	ASSQQTGGEAF
TRBV11-2	TRBJ1-5	ASSRTVGQPQH
TRBV5-6	TRBJ2-7	ASSTTPSRSGYEQY
TRBV2	TRBJ1-5	AISLGDGYNQPQH
TRBV6-5	TRBJ1-1	ATELQGANTEAF
TRBV29-1	TRBJ2-1	SVGLAGNEQF
TRBV4-1	TRBJ1-5	ASSQEGWQPQH
TRBV10-3	TRBJ2-7	AISGTGGASSRHEQY
TRBV3-1/TRBV3-2	TRBJ1-3	ASSTPRRVDTIY
TRBV18	TRBJ2-1	ASSPRDRVSNEQF
TRBV10-1	TRBJ2-3	ASSVSVLQGSSTDTQY
TRBV5-1	TRBJ1-1	ASSLGTLGVRNTEAF
TRBV2	TRBJ1-5	ASSLWDRSSNQPQH
TRBV19	TRBJ1-2	ASSAQTSRSVGYGYT
TRBV4-1	TRBJ1-5	ASSQEGQPYSNQPQH
TRBV5-1	TRBJ1-1	ASSSNTPGVTEAF